This record concerns one T cell receptor beta chain sequence. This entry belongs to a study of blood T cell repertoires in COVID-19. Produced via immunoSEQ multiplex PCR; TCRdb's table is partial and in-frame only. Here the sample spans around 94,000 clones, 75% to 95% being singletons. The receptor was derived from a man aged 18 to 30 with acute or convalescent COVID-19. Sample: peripheral blood.

This chain's CDR3 is CASSLSGAGARDTQYF. The CDR3 DNA reads TGTGCCAGCAGTTTGTCGGGGGCGGGAGCGAGAGATACGCAGTATTTT. The J gene is TRBJ2-3, the V gene TRBV6-5, with D tentatively TRBD2 (7 bases). This CDR3 contains 16 residues. V shed 4 bases and J shed 5 bases, with 19 bases lying between them. Per germline, CDR1 MNHEY and CDR2 SVGAGI.